The 29 T cell receptor beta chains given below trace back to one sample, sequenced in a study of glioma-infiltrating T cells after dendritic cell vaccination. Here immunoSEQ multiplex PCR was the method, and the copy in TCRdb shows in-frame clones only, minus some. The repertoire includes some 30,000 clones, 90% of them detected once, and roughly 2% sits in the top ten. The specimen comprised blood, sampled before dendritic cell vaccination. The receptors were sampled from a human donor with glioblastoma.

The chain combines TRBV11-2 with TRBJ1-4; 8 bases line up with TRBD1. This CDR3 has 16 residues. Unmatched junction bases numbered 6, after V lost 4 bases and J lost 2 bases. Germline CDR1 reads SGHAT; CDR2 reads FQNNGV. The CDR3 loop reads CASSSRGHKTNEKLFF. The CDR3 region has the DNA TGTGCCAGCAGCTCCAGGGGGCATAAGACTAATGAAAAACTGTTTTTT.

The chain couples TRBV5-1 to TRBJ2-7; tentatively, D is TRBD2 (7 bases). The CDR3 consists of 15 residues. Germline CDR1 SGHRS, CDR2 YFSETQ. Trimming took off 2 bases at V and 4 bases at J, with 16 bases between the two ends. This CDR3 reads CASSLRGGGGYEQYF. For the CDR3, the DNA is TGCGCCAGCAGCTTAAGGGGGGGAGGAGGGTACGAGCAGTACTTC. The full variable domain, in which reference TRBV5-1 and TRBJ2-7 provide the parts outside the CDR3, is KAGVTQTPRYLIKTRGQQVTLSCSPISGHRSVSWYQQTPGQGLQFLFEYFSETQRNKGNFPGRFSGRQFSNSRSEMNVSTLELGDSALYLCASSLRGGGGYEQYFGPGTRLTVT.

The chain joins TRBV27 to TRBJ1-2, with 8 bases matching TRBD1. CDR1 is MNHEY and CDR2 is SMNVEV in the germline V gene (reference sequence). Trimming cost V 6 bases and J 4 bases; bases outside gene matches: 4. CDR3 size: 13 residues. The CDR3 here is CASRQGAFYGYTF. The CDR3 DNA reads TGTGCCAGCAGGCAGGGGGCCTTCTATGGCTACACCTTC.

The J gene is TRBJ1-2, the V gene TRBV7-2; 9 bases agree with TRBD1. Germline lookup yields CDR1 SGHTA and CDR2 FQGNSA. The CDR3 is made up of 13 amino acids. Trimming removed 3 bases from V and 9 bases from J; junction bases left unmatched: 5. The CDR3 reads CASSFRQGVSYTF. As DNA, the CDR3 is TGTGCCAGCAGCTTCCGACAGGGGGTGAGCTACACCTTC.

The genes are TRBV19 and TRBJ2-2, with D maybe TRBD1 (6 bases). V lost 3 bases to trimming and J lost 6 bases, with 11 bases between them. Germline V CDR1 and CDR2: LNHDA, SQIVND (reference sequence). The CDR3 has 14 residues. The CDR3 loop reads CASSISSGAGELFF. In DNA form, the CDR3 reads TGTGCCAGTAGTATCTCCTCAGGGGCCGGGGAGCTGTTTTTT.

This clone was detected a few times. The chain has TRBV27 and TRBJ1-5, with a possible D match to TRBD1 (5 bases). Trimming left V 8 bases short and J 2 bases short, with 13 bases between. The CDR3 length is 14 residues. The germline V gene has CDR1 MNHEY and CDR2 SMNVEV (reference sequence). The chain's CDR3 is CASGLTARNQPQHF. DNA of the CDR3: TGTGCCAGCGGGCTGACAGCCCGCAATCAGCCCCAGCATTTT.

This chain links TRBV11-2 with TRBJ2-1; weak D call: TRBD2 (6 bases). Trimming removed 4 bases at V and 12 bases at J, with 22 bases between. The CDR3 extends over 15 amino acids. Germline CDR1 and CDR2: SGHAT and FQNNGV. CDR3 amino acids: CASSYYSLTVRGQFF. The CDR3 DNA follows: TGTGCCAGCAGCTATTACTCCCTCACTGTGCGGGGGCAGTTCTTC.

As for this clone: Other DNA sequences in the same sample also yield this CDR3. The rearrangement joins TRBV7-2 to TRBJ2-2; D uncertain. The CDR3 has 14 residues. Germline loops: CDR1 SGHTA, CDR2 FQGNSA. Deletions cut 5 bases from V and 1 base from J, with 8 bases between. CDR3 in DNA: TGTGCCAGCAGCCCCCCCGGGAACACCGGGGAGCTGTTTTTT. Its translation: CASSPPGNTGELFF.

The gene calls are TRBV5-1 and TRBJ2-5; TRBD1 matches at 10 bases. The CDR3 spans 15 residues. Germline CDR1 and CDR2: SGHRS and YFSETQ. The V and J ends lost 4 bases and 4 bases, in that order; junction bases with no gene match: 7. The CDR3 coding sequence is TGCGCCAGCAGCGTAGGACAGGGGGTTGGAGAGACCCAGTACTTC. Its protein is CASSVGQGVGETQYF.

This sequence joins TRBV30 and TRBJ2-7; TRBD1 matches at 9 bases. CDR3 length: 13 residues. The trim removed 4 bases at V and 4 bases at J, leaving 5 bases unmatched. CDR1 GTSNPN and CDR2 SVGIG come from the germline V gene (reference sequence). DNA of the CDR3: TGTGCCTGGACCGGGGACAGGGAGTACGAGCAGTACTTC. Its translation: CAWTGDREYEQYF.

In DNA, the CDR3 is TGTGCCACCCATTCCGGGACTCCCGGAACCGGGGAGCTGTTTTTT. It yields the protein CATHSGTPGTGELFF. V and J are TRBV6-1 and TRBJ2-2, with TRBD2 as a possible D gene (6 bases). V dropped 10 bases and J dropped 5 bases, with 20 bases sitting between them. The germline CDR1 and CDR2 sequences are MNHNS and SASEGT. There are 15 residues in the CDR3.

Concerning this clone: The junction departs from germline at one end; a sequencing error may be responsible. The rearrangement uses TRBV20-1 and TRBJ1-1; TRBD1 is a possible D gene (6 bases). Germline values: CDR1 DFQATT, CDR2 SNEGSKA (reference sequence). The CDR3 contains 11 residues. CDR3 loop: CSASPGHSTNF. As DNA, the CDR3 is TGCAGTGCTTCCCCGGGACACTCAACCAACTTT.

This clone was detected a few times. The CDR3 protein is CASSLNGGELFF. CDR3 nucleotide sequence: TGTGCCAGCAGTTTAAACGGCGGGGAGCTGTTTTTT. The chain combines TRBV27 with TRBJ2-2, with unresolved D. The CDR3 is 12 residues long. Germline CDR1 reads MNHEY; CDR2 reads SMNVEV (reference sequence). Trimming took off 2 bases at V and 7 bases at J, with 5 bases between the two ends.

V and J are TRBV28 and TRBJ2-7; 7 nucleotides align to TRBD2. The CDR3 extends over 13 amino acids. Trimming cost V 1 base and J 6 bases; bases outside gene matches: 3. Per germline, CDR1 MDHEN and CDR2 SYDVKM. CDR3 sequence reads: CASSLLAGVEQYF. DNA of the CDR3: TGTGCCAGCAGTTTATTGGCGGGGGTCGAGCAGTACTTC.

CDR3 bases: TGTGCCAGCAGCCAAGATGGATCGGGGGGGCGCGAAGAGACCCAGTACTTC. Residues: CASSQDGSGGREETQYF. V is TRBV4-2 and J is TRBJ2-5, with 8 bases lining up with TRBD2. The CDR3 loop spans 17 amino acids. Unmatched junction bases numbered 9, after V lost 0 bases and J lost 3 bases. Germline V gene data show CDR1 as LGHNA and CDR2 as YNFKEQ.

The chain recombines TRBV30 with TRBJ1-4, with 7 positions matching TRBD1. From germline, CDR1 is GTSNPN and CDR2 SVGIG (reference sequence). The CDR3 is made up of 15 amino acids. V lost 3 bases to trimming and J lost 5 bases; unmatched junction nucleotides: 9. The CDR3 loop is CAWSTGTVTNEKLFF. CDR3 DNA: TGTGCCTGGAGCACCGGGACAGTAACAAATGAAAAACTGTTTTTT.

This chain uses TRBV6-1 with TRBJ1-3, with D possibly being TRBD1 (5 bases). CDR1 is MNHNS and CDR2 is SASEGT in the germline V gene. The CDR3 contains 14 residues. V dropped 8 bases and J dropped 4 bases, with 15 bases sitting between them. CDR3: CASGGRRDGNTIYF. The DNA for the CDR3 is TGTGCCAGCGGAGGACGGAGGGACGGAAACACCATATATTTT.

The rearrangement links TRBV7-8 to TRBJ2-1, with 8 bases fitting TRBD2. CDR1 and CDR2 (germline): SGHVS, FQNEAQ. V shed 4 bases, J shed 4 bases, and the junction held 9 bases outside the gene matches. The CDR3 contains 16 residues. CDR3 in amino acids: CASSSHRGGGYNEQFF. Here the CDR3 DNA reads TGTGCCAGCAGCTCGCACCGGGGGGGCGGTTACAATGAGCAGTTCTTC. The whole variable domain, remainder taken from reference TRBV7-8 and TRBJ2-1, is GAGVSQSPRYKVAKRGQDVALRCDPISGHVSLFWYQQALGQGPEFLTYFQNEAQLDKSGLPSDRFFAERPEGSVSTLKIQRTQQEDSAVYLCASSSHRGGGYNEQFFGPGTRLTVL.

V gene TRBV7-2 combines with J gene TRBJ1-6; the D is unclear. V lost 2 bases and J 10 bases, leaving 9 bases between the germline ends. Looked up from germline, CDR1 is SGHTA and CDR2 is FQGNSA. The CDR3 consists of 13 residues. CDR3 sequence reads: CASSLSGGSPLHF. The DNA for the CDR3 is TGTGCCAGCAGCTTAAGTGGAGGATCACCCCTCCACTTT.

The V and J genes are TRBV5-5 and TRBJ2-7; 8 bases match TRBD1. Germline loops: CDR1 SGHKS, CDR2 YYEKEE (reference sequence). After removal of 0 bases from V and 0 bases from J, the junction contained 2 bases not matched to a gene. This CDR3 has 15 amino acids. CDR3 in amino acids: CASSLETGASYEQYF. For the CDR3, the DNA is TGTGCCAGCAGCTTGGAGACAGGGGCCTCCTACGAGCAGTACTTC.

This sequence joins TRBV4-1 and TRBJ1-4; D perhaps matches TRBD1 (5 bases). Trimming took off 2 bases at V and 1 base at J, with 14 bases between the two ends. The CDR3 has 17 residues. Germline CDR1 and CDR2: MGHRA and YSYEKL. This CDR3 is CASSQRRGEGTNEKLFF. CDR3 coding DNA: TGCGCCAGCAGCCAACGGAGGGGAGAGGGAACTAATGAAAAACTGTTTTTT.

The chain links TRBV29-1 to TRBJ1-2; D unresolved. From germline, CDR1 is SQVTM and CDR2 ANQGSEA. The CDR3 runs 13 residues. Deletions cut 4 bases from V and 3 bases from J, with 12 bases between. CDR3 amino acids: CSVGGVRDYGYTF. In DNA, the CDR3 is TGCAGCGTTGGCGGGGTAAGGGACTATGGCTACACCTTC.

V and J are TRBV5-6 and TRBJ1-5, with D possibly being TRBD1 (5 bases). The CDR3 runs 14 residues. Germline lookup yields CDR1 SGHDT and CDR2 YYEEEE. V lost 2 bases and J lost 5, with 11 bases in between. DNA of the CDR3: TGTGCCAGCAGCTTAGGACATTCCCATCAGCCCCAGCATTTT. It translates to CASSLGHSHQPQHF.

The V gene is TRBV4-1, the J gene TRBJ2-7; 9 bases match TRBD1. The CDR3 has 16 residues. Germline V lookup: CDR1 MGHRA, CDR2 YSYEKL. Trimming cost V 2 bases and J 3 bases; bases outside gene matches: 8. The CDR3 nucleotides are TGCGCCAGCAGCCAAAACCTCGGGACAGGGATCTACGAGCAGTACTTC. This codes for CASSQNLGTGIYEQYF.

This rearrangement joins TRBV27 to TRBJ1-1; D call uncertain. The germline CDR1 and CDR2 sequences are MNHEY and SMNVEV (reference sequence). V dropped 3 bases and J dropped 1 base, with 6 bases sitting between them. The CDR3 runs 13 residues. CDR3 sequence (DNA): TGTGCCAGCAGTTTTGCGGGGAACACTGAAGCTTTCTTT. Translating it yields CASSFAGNTEAFF.

This chain joins TRBV11-3 and TRBJ2-2, with a tentative D call TRBD1 (6 bases). The germline V gene encodes CDR1 SGHNT and CDR2 YENEEA. The V end was cut by 2 bases, the J end by 4 bases, with 17 bases between. There are 17 residues in the CDR3. This chain's CDR3 is CASSLIVGARVTGELFF. The CDR3 nucleotides are TGTGCCAGCAGCTTAATAGTGGGGGCGCGTGTCACCGGGGAGCTGTTTTTT.

The CDR3 DNA follows: TGTGCCAGCATATCTAGCGGGGGGTCTAGTTTTTTT. This codes for CASISSGGSSFF. This chain joins TRBV6-6 and TRBJ2-2; 11 nucleotides agree with TRBD2. CDR1 and CDR2 (germline): MNHNY, SVGAGI (reference sequence). J lost 17 bases, V lost 7 bases, and 9 bases had no gene match. The CDR3 runs to 12 residues.

This chain links TRBV5-1 with TRBJ1-4, with D unclear. V was shortened by 1 base and J by 5 bases, with 12 bases between the two germline ends. Germline CDR1 reads SGHRS; CDR2 reads YFSETQ. This CDR3 is 15 amino acids long. This CDR3 is CASSLNPGLNEKLFF. The CDR3 DNA reads as TGCGCCAGCAGCTTGAATCCAGGACTCAATGAAAAACTGTTTTTT.

V usage is TRBV6-6 and J usage is TRBJ2-3; D is unclear. Germline V CDR1 and CDR2: MNHNY, SVGAGI (reference sequence). The CDR3 totals 12 residues. The ends were cut back, 4 bases at V and 7 bases at J, with 9 bases in the middle. In DNA form, the CDR3 reads TGTGCCAGCAGTTCCACTGAACATACGCAGTATTTT. This gives the protein CASSSTEHTQYF.